These 24 T cell receptor beta chains came from one sample sequenced in a study of blood T cell repertoires in COVID-19. Sequencing used immunoSEQ multiplex PCR; TCRdb keeps in-frame clones, though not all of them. The sample holds 250,000 to 300,000 clones, 87% seen once. Material for sequencing was peripheral blood. These receptors were taken from a woman aged 50 to 65 who had recovered from COVID-19.

This chain links TRBV5-6 with TRBJ2-1; D remains ambiguous. Germline V CDR1 and CDR2: SGHDT, YYEEEE. This CDR3 contains 16 residues. V dropped 2 bases and J dropped 4 bases, with 16 bases sitting between them. The CDR3 protein is CASSFWRSIGYNEQFF. For the CDR3, the DNA is TGTGCCAGCAGCTTTTGGCGGTCGATAGGATACAATGAGCAGTTCTTC.

V gene TRBV6-6 combines with J gene TRBJ2-7, with a tentative D call TRBD2 (6 bases). V was pared by 5 bases and J by 1 base, with 15 bases between. This CDR3 has 15 amino acids. Germline V gene data show CDR1 as MNHNY and CDR2 as SVGAGI (reference sequence). The CDR3 DNA reads as TGTGCCAGCAGTAGACCGTCGGGACTGTCCTACGAGCAGTACTTC. Translating gives CASSRPSGLSYEQYF.

The chain carries TRBV10-3 and TRBJ1-5; D is perhaps TRBD1 (5 bases). The CDR3 is made up of 13 amino acids. From germline, CDR1 is ENHRY and CDR2 SYGVKD. The V end was cut by 1 base, the J end by 7 bases, with 8 bases between. The CDR3 DNA is TGTGCCATCAGTGAGTGGGGGGAACAGCCCCAGCATTTT. Translation gives CAISEWGEQPQHF.

The rearrangement links TRBV5-1 to TRBJ2-3, with TRBD2 as a possible D gene (5 bases). This CDR3 is built from 17 residues. Looked up from germline, CDR1 is SGHRS and CDR2 is YFSETQ. Trimming shortened V by 3 bases and J by 3 bases, and 20 bases separated the two germline ends. The chain's CDR3 is CASSSSGSGLWTDTQYF. Here the CDR3 DNA reads TGCGCCAGCAGCTCTTCGGGTTCGGGATTATGGACAGATACGCAGTATTTT. The full variable domain, rest sourced from reference TRBV5-1 and TRBJ2-3, is KAGVTQTPRYLIKTRGQQVTLSCSPISGHRSVSWYQQTPGQGLQFLFEYFSETQRNKGNFPGRFSGRQFSNSRSEMNVSTLELGDSALYLCASSSSGSGLWTDTQYFGPGTRLTVL.

The V call is TRBV11-1, the J call TRBJ2-3; D gene unclear. CDR1 SGHAT and CDR2 FQDESV come from the germline V gene (reference sequence). This CDR3 spans 13 amino acids. Trimming removed 7 bases from V and 5 bases from J, with 13 bases in between. DNA for the CDR3: TGTGCCAGCAACGCCATTAGAAAAGATACGCAGTATTTT. Translating it yields CASNAIRKDTQYF.

The V and J genes are TRBV7-9 and TRBJ1-2; 8 bases agree with TRBD1. The V gene's germline CDR1 is SEHNR and CDR2 FQNEAQ (reference sequence). Trimming took 4 bases from V and 8 from J; bases not matched to a gene: 12. There are 15 residues in the CDR3. The CDR3 DNA sequence: TGTGCCAGCAGCTCTTACCGAGGACAGGGCGAAGGCTACACCTTC. This encodes CASSSYRGQGEGYTF.

This sequence joins TRBV7-2 and TRBJ1-3; TRBD1 is a possible D gene (6 bases). CDR1 is SGHTA, CDR2 FQGNSA, per germline. V was clipped by 2 bases and J by 2 bases, with 7 bases between them. This CDR3 spans 14 amino acids. As DNA, the CDR3 is TGTGCCAGCAGCTTAACAGGGACTGGAAACACCATATATTTT. Encoded protein: CASSLTGTGNTIYF.

This chain joins TRBV10-3 and TRBJ2-7, with 11 positions matching TRBD1. Germline loops: CDR1 ENHRY, CDR2 SYGVKD. With 2 bases clipped from V and 3 bases from J, the junction kept 3 bases outside the gene matches. The CDR3 contains 15 residues. CDR3 coding DNA: TGTGCCATCAGTGAGACCGGGACAGGGGGCTACGAGCAGTACTTC. Encoded protein: CAISETGTGGYEQYF.

The J gene is TRBJ1-1, the V gene TRBV5-1; 7 nucleotides agree with TRBD1. The CDR3 has 15 amino acids. J gave up 5 bases and V 3 bases, and 10 bases lay outside the gene matches. Germline CDR1 SGHRS, CDR2 YFSETQ. The CDR3 loop reads CASSSSTGLGTEAFF. DNA for the CDR3: TGCGCCAGCAGCTCCTCGACAGGGTTGGGGACTGAAGCTTTCTTT. Looking up the rest from reference TRBV5-1 and TRBJ1-1 gives the full variable domain: KAGVTQTPRYLIKTRGQQVTLSCSPISGHRSVSWYQQTPGQGLQFLFEYFSETQRNKGNFPGRFSGRQFSNSRSEMNVSTLELGDSALYLCASSSSTGLGTEAFFGQGTRLTVV.

J is TRBJ1-6 and V is TRBV7-3, with 8 bases lining up with TRBD1. Germline loops: CDR1 SGHTA, CDR2 FQGTGA. J gave up 10 bases and V 5 bases, and 7 bases lay outside the gene matches. The CDR3 runs to 14 residues. CDR3 in amino acids: CASSRDRGESPLHF. The DNA for the CDR3 is TGTGCCAGCAGCCGCGACAGGGGAGAATCACCCCTCCACTTT.

The V call is TRBV3-1 (or the pseudogene TRBV3-2), the J call TRBJ2-7; 7 bases align to TRBD2. The CDR3 has 13 residues. V dropped 2 bases and J dropped 6; count of bases not matched to a gene: 4. The germline gives CDR1 LGHDT, CDR2 YNNKEL (reference sequence). In nucleotides, the CDR3 is TGTGCCAGCAGCCAATTGCGGGGGAGCGAGCAGTACTTC. It specifies CASSQLRGSEQYF.

This clone was recorded a few times. V is TRBV5-1 and J is TRBJ2-1; D might be TRBD1 (6 bases). CDR3 size: 14 residues. The V and J ends lost 4 bases and 5 bases respectively, with 13 bases between them. Per the germline V gene, CDR1 is SGHRS and CDR2 is YFSETQ. Here the CDR3 DNA reads TGCGCCAGCAGCCTCTGGGGGCACGACAATGAGCAGTTCTTC. This sequence encodes CASSLWGHDNEQFF.

The V gene is TRBV29-1, the J gene TRBJ2-5; D might be TRBD2 (6 bases). CDR1 and CDR2 from the germline V gene are SQVTM and ANQGSEA. CDR3 length: 12 residues. This CDR3 reads CSYGEDGETQYF. CDR3 DNA: TGCTCTTACGGGGAGGACGGAGAGACCCAGTACTTC.

This chain links TRBV29-1 with TRBJ1-2; D may be TRBD1 (5 bases). The CDR3 has 11 residues. CDR1 and CDR2 from the germline V gene are SQVTM and ANQGSEA. Between the trimmed V and J ends, which lost 7 bases and 4 bases, there was a span of 10 bases. The CDR3 nucleotides are TGCAGCGCGGGGCGGGTCTATGGCTACACCTTC. Its protein product is CSAGRVYGYTF. The full variable domain, with the rest looked up from reference TRBV29-1 and TRBJ1-2, is SAVISQKPSRDICQRGTSLTIQCQVDSQVTMMFWYRQQPGQSLTLIATANQGSEATYESGFVIDKFPISRPNLTFSTLTVSNMSPEDSSIYLCSAGRVYGYTFGSGTRLTVV.

This chain uses TRBV13 with TRBJ1-1, with a possible D match to TRBD1 (5 bases). Trimming stripped 8 bases from V and 1 base from J, with 11 bases between. Germline CDR1 PRHDT, CDR2 FYEKMQ (reference sequence). The CDR3 runs to 13 residues. In nucleotides, the CDR3 is TGTGCCAGCTCCGACAGTGGGAACACTGAAGCTTTCTTT. It specifies CASSDSGNTEAFF.

This chain uses TRBV7-3 with TRBJ1-1; 7 positions agree with TRBD1. This CDR3 contains 14 residues. V dropped 5 bases and J dropped 4; count of bases not matched to a gene: 7. Germline V gene data show CDR1 as SGHTA and CDR2 as FQGTGA. The CDR3 region has the DNA TGTGCCAGCAGCCAGACAGGGTCGGGCACTGAAGCTTTCTTT. It is translated as CASSQTGSGTEAFF.

This rearrangement joins TRBV6-4 to TRBJ1-5; tentatively, D is TRBD1 (6 bases). V was shortened by 3 bases and J by 5 bases, with 14 bases between the two germline ends. CDR3 length: 15 residues. Germline CDR1 MRHNA, CDR2 SNTAGT. The CDR3 region has the DNA TGTGCCAGCAGTGAACGGTGGGCAGGGGATCAGCCCCAGCATTTT. Protein sequence: CASSERWAGDQPQHF.

V gene TRBV28 combines with J gene TRBJ1-5, with D maybe TRBD1 (6 bases). This CDR3 has 16 amino acids. Trimming cost V 0 bases and J 3 bases, with 12 bases left between them. The germline V gene encodes CDR1 MDHEN and CDR2 SYDVKM. In nucleotides, the CDR3 is TGTGCCAGCAGTTTATGGACGACAGGTTTCAATCAGCCCCAGCATTTT. This codes for CASSLWTTGFNQPQHF.

The chain has TRBV5-1 and TRBJ1-1; D not resolved. V gave up 0 bases and J gave up 3 bases, with 9 bases separating them. The length of the CDR3 is 14 residues. Per germline, CDR1 SGHRS and CDR2 YFSETQ. CDR3 bases: TGCGCCAGCAGCTTGGACGTCCAGTACACTGAAGCTTTCTTT. Its protein product is CASSLDVQYTEAFF.

As for this clone: The junction does not match germline at one end; this may be a read error. V is TRBV30 and J is TRBJ2-1; D perhaps matches TRBD2 (5 bases). CDR1 and CDR2 from the germline V gene are GTSNPN and SVGIG (reference sequence). CDR3 length: 11 residues. The CDR3 bases are TGTGCCTGGAGTGTAGAGGGATTTTGGGTCTTC. It encodes CAWSVEGFWVF.

The genes are TRBV28 and TRBJ2-7; TRBD2 might be the D (5 bases). Germline V gene sequence: CDR1 MDHEN, CDR2 SYDVKM. V was pared by 2 bases and J by 3 bases, with 23 bases between. There are 18 residues in the CDR3. The chain's CDR3 is CASSLGPRDPRTFYEQYF. The CDR3 region has the DNA TGTGCCAGCAGTTTAGGGCCCCGGGATCCTAGAACGTTCTACGAGCAGTACTTC. The full variable domain, in which reference TRBV28 and TRBJ2-7 provide the parts outside the CDR3, is DVKVTQSSRYLVKRTGEKVFLECVQDMDHENMFWYRQDPGLGLRLIYFSYDVKMKEKGDIPEGYSVSREKKERFSLILESASTNQTSMYLCASSLGPRDPRTFYEQYFGPGTRLTVT.

This chain connects TRBV27 to TRBJ1-3; 7 nucleotides agree with TRBD1. This CDR3 has 15 amino acids. J was trimmed by 2 bases and V by 3 bases; bases with no gene match: 4. In germline, CDR1 is MNHEY, CDR2 SMNVEV (reference sequence). The CDR3, as DNA: TGTGCCAGCAGTTTTACAGGGGCACCTGGAAACACCATATATTTT. Translation gives CASSFTGAPGNTIYF.

The chain employs TRBV6-4 and TRBJ2-7; D call uncertain. V was pared by 3 bases and J by 2 bases, with 14 bases between. CDR1 MRHNA and CDR2 SNTAGT come from the germline V gene. The length of the CDR3 is 15 residues. The CDR3 DNA reads as TGTGCCAGCAGTGAAATGCTTGCAGTCACCTACGAGCAGTACTTC. Protein product: CASSEMLAVTYEQYF.

This rearrangement joins TRBV27 to TRBJ2-1; TRBD2 agrees at 9 bases. Germline assignment: CDR1 MNHEY and CDR2 SMNVEV (reference sequence). The J segment lost 13 bases and the V segment lost 2 bases, leaving 12 bases of the junction unmatched. This CDR3 is built from 15 residues. The CDR3 here is CASSLGLAGAHPQFF. CDR3 in DNA: TGTGCCAGCAGTTTAGGGTTAGCGGGGGCCCATCCTCAGTTCTTC.